This record looks at one TCR beta chain sequence and its context. The antigen remains unidentified. The source of the sample is a study of TIL therapy for anti-PD-1-resistant metastatic lung cancer. About the research overall: Median patient age was 54, ranging roughly 38-75 years. Study observations and caveats: Patients were highly selected, enriched for treatment-naive, never-smoker and oncogene-addicted cases.

Time point reported: pre-treatment sample, taken before nivolumab and TIL therapy. The libraries were made with immunoSEQ v3. Each library reached 2 million or so read pairs, or roughly 4.5-6.5 million at deep level. Repertoires were generated with immunoSEQ multiplex PCR, while TCRdb's copy carries only in-frame clones and drops some. The sample comprises 50,000 to 70,000 clones, approximately 80% of which are singletons, and roughly 3% rests with the top ten. This CDR3 is built from 15 residues. Germline values: CDR1 MNHNY, CDR2 SVGAGI (reference sequence). V trimming: 4 bases; J trimming: 4 bases; junction bases outside the gene matches: 8.

The clonotype was recovered from a person aged 25 to 79 with non-small cell lung cancer. The V gene is TRBV6-6, the J gene TRBJ2-5, with 8 bases matching TRBD2. Source: blood, taken at baseline. CDR3 sequence: CASSSRAGASETQYF. For the CDR3, the DNA is TGTGCCAGCAGTTCCAGAGCGGGAGCTTCAGAGACCCAGTACTTC.